Each of the 18 T cell receptor beta chains below was sequenced from the same sample in a study of cytomegalovirus exposure and HLA in healthy donors. PCR employed 60 Vbeta and 13 Jbeta primers. Clones were sequenced by immunoSEQ multiplex PCR, and TCRdb holds only the in-frame ones, with some missing. The sample shows some 170,000 clones, around four fifths of them seen only once. Sequencing was done on a sample of PBMCs. All receptors come from a man in his late teens or twenties in good health and CMV-seropositive.

This clone appeared a single time. The CDR3 end shows no conserved phenylalanine or tryptophan, and so a read error is likely. V is TRBV7-2 and J is TRBJ1-6, with a possible D match to TRBD1 (5 bases). V lost 6 bases to trimming and J lost 9 bases, with 18 bases between them. The CDR3 has 15 residues. Germline CDR1 and CDR2: SGHTA and FQGNSA. The DNA of the CDR3 is TGTGCCAGCAGTCGAAGACGGGGGGAGGGTTCACCCCTCCACCTT. It translates to CASSRRRGEGSPLHL.

Here the CDR3 DNA reads TGTGCCAGCAGCTTAGAGGGTTTCGGAGGCGCTGAAGCTTTCTTT. This codes for CASSLEGFGGAEAFF. The chain has TRBV7-9 and TRBJ1-1; D is undetermined. CDR1 is SEHNR, CDR2 FQNEAQ, per germline (reference sequence). The CDR3 sequence is 15 residues long. Trimming took 1 base from V and 6 from J, leaving 15 bases between them.

The genes are TRBV10-2 and TRBJ1-2; TRBD1 is a possible D gene (5 bases). The V gene lost 8 bases and the J gene lost 3 bases, with 13 bases spanning the gap. Germline V gene lookup returns CDR1 WSHSY and CDR2 SAAADI. The CDR3 runs 13 residues. DNA of the CDR3: TGCGCCAGCCAAAACAGGCTCGACTATGGCTACACCTTC. Translation: CASQNRLDYGYTF.

The chain carries TRBV6-7 and TRBJ1-2, with D maybe TRBD1 (5 bases). TRBV6-7 counts as an open reading frame of uncertain function. Trimming took 3 bases from V and 4 from J, leaving 12 bases between them. CDR3 size: 14 residues. In DNA form, the CDR3 reads TGTGCCAGCAGTTATACCGGCAGGGCCTATGGCTACACCTTC. Protein: CASSYTGRAYGYTF.

The chain recombines TRBV5-6 with TRBJ2-5, with D maybe TRBD1 (6 bases). Trimming took 0 bases from V and 5 from J, leaving 14 bases between them. CDR1 SGHDT and CDR2 YYEEEE come from the germline V gene. The CDR3 consists of 15 residues. The chain's CDR3 is CASSLVGRGRETQYF. The CDR3 DNA is TGTGCCAGCAGCTTGGTGGGCAGGGGACGGGAGACCCAGTACTTC.

The chain joins TRBV19 to TRBJ1-5; 7 bases line up with TRBD1. Germline lookup yields CDR1 LNHDA and CDR2 SQIVND (reference sequence). The junction had 1 base not matched to a gene; V was cut back by 8 bases and J by 6 bases. The CDR3 extends over 11 amino acids. Here the CDR3 DNA reads TGTGCCAGTTACAGGGGTCAGCCCCAGCATTTT. Its translation: CASYRGQPQHF. The full variable domain, rest sourced from reference TRBV19 and TRBJ1-5, is DGGITQSPKYLFRKEGQNVTLSCEQNLNHDAMYWYRQDPGQGLRLIYYSQIVNDFQKGDIAEGYSVSREKKESFPLTVTSAQKNPTAFYLCASYRGQPQHFGDGTRLSIL.

The rearrangement links TRBV2 to TRBJ2-1; 8 nucleotides match TRBD2. The trim removed 2 bases at V and 8 bases at J, leaving 11 bases unmatched. The CDR3 consists of 16 residues. Looked up from germline, CDR1 is SNHLY and CDR2 is FYNNEI. The CDR3 sequence is CASSESGGGLTYEQFF. The DNA for the CDR3 is TGTGCCAGCAGTGAATCGGGGGGGGGCCTCACCTATGAGCAGTTCTTC.

The chain recombines TRBV7-6 with TRBJ2-5, with 8 nucleotides matching TRBD2. The CDR3 runs 13 residues. CDR1 and CDR2 (germline): SGHVS, FNYEAQ. Trimming took 5 bases from V and 3 from J; bases not matched to a gene: 2. The CDR3 nucleotides are TGTGCCAGCAGCGTGGGACTAGAAGAGACCCAGTACTTC. This translates into CASSVGLEETQYF.

V and J are TRBV11-2 and TRBJ2-2; D not certain. CDR3 length equals 15 residues. Germline V gives CDR1 SGHAT, CDR2 FQNNGV. Trimming left V 0 bases short and J 0 bases short, with 5 bases between. The CDR3 DNA follows: TGTGCCAGCAGCTTAGATACTCCGAACACCGGGGAGCTGTTTTTT. Translated, it gives CASSLDTPNTGELFF.

This clone was recorded a few times. CDR3 in amino acids: CASSQGTGEQYF. DNA for the CDR3: TGCGCCAGCAGCCAAGGGACAGGCGAGCAGTACTTC. This chain connects TRBV4-3 to TRBJ2-7, with 7 bases lining up with TRBD1. Per the germline V gene, CDR1 is LGHNA and CDR2 is YSLEER. The CDR3 is 12 amino acids. The V segment lost 1 base and the J segment 6 bases; nucleotides outside the gene matches: 0.

This clone was picked up a small number of times. V gene TRBV2 combines with J gene TRBJ2-1; D might be TRBD1 (6 bases). The CDR3 length is 15 residues. The V gene lost 6 bases and the J gene lost 0 bases, with 12 bases spanning the gap. From germline, CDR1 is SNHLY and CDR2 FYNNEI. The CDR3 DNA is TGTGCCAGCAGGGGACAATCGAGCTCCTACAATGAGCAGTTCTTC. Protein product: CASRGQSSSYNEQFF.

The chain links TRBV4-3 to TRBJ2-5; TRBD2 is a possible D gene (5 bases). The assigned J gene may be wrong: the sequence end matches TRBJ2-7 better. This CDR3 spans 13 amino acids. Germline V gene sequence: CDR1 LGHNA, CDR2 YSLEER. The CDR3 nucleotides are TGCGCCAGCAGCCAGTCTGGAGGCGGCGAGCAGTACTTC. Translated, it gives CASSQSGGGEQYF.

This rearrangement joins TRBV6-6 to TRBJ2-3; a possible D gene is TRBD2 (7 bases). V gave up 7 bases and J gave up 4 bases, with 15 bases separating them. Germline CDR1 is MNHNY and CDR2 is SVGAGI (reference sequence). CDR3 length: 14 residues. As DNA, the CDR3 is TGTGCCAGCACCAACGACGGGGGGCCAGATACGCAGTATTTT. It translates to CASTNDGGPDTQYF.

V gene TRBV29-1 combines with J gene TRBJ1-1, with 7 bases matching TRBD1. This CDR3 is 13 amino acids long. Germline V lookup: CDR1 SQVTM, CDR2 ANQGSEA. CDR3 loop: CRAPGQKNTEAFF. CDR3 sequence (DNA): TGCAGAGCACCGGGACAGAAGAACACTGAAGCTTTCTTT.

This clone was observed a single time. The chain carries TRBV7-2 and TRBJ1-3; D ambiguous. CDR1 is SGHTA, CDR2 FQGNSA, per germline. The CDR3 runs 14 residues. Trimming shortened V by 1 base and J by 1 base, and 5 bases separated the two germline ends. The CDR3 nucleotides are TGTGCCAGCAGCTTAGAGAGATCTGGAAACACCATATATTTT. Translating it yields CASSLERSGNTIYF.

The V gene is TRBV27, the J gene TRBJ2-7, with 7 bases fitting TRBD1. The CDR3 is 16 residues long. V dropped 3 bases and J dropped 0; count of bases not matched to a gene: 8. Germline CDR1 is MNHEY and CDR2 is SMNVEV (reference sequence). In nucleotides, the CDR3 is TGTGCCAGCAGTTTGACACCGGGACAGAGCTCCTACGAGCAGTACTTC. Translation gives CASSLTPGQSSYEQYF.

The genes are TRBV7-2 and TRBJ1-2, with 8 bases lining up with TRBD1. Germline values: CDR1 SGHTA, CDR2 FQGNSA. The CDR3 has 16 amino acids. Losses at the gene ends were 1 base for V and 6 bases for J; bases not matched to a gene: 10. CDR3 region: CASSLGTGPLTNGYTF. Written as DNA, the CDR3 is TGTGCCAGCAGCTTAGGGACAGGGCCTCTAACTAATGGCTACACCTTC.

This clone was seen a few times. The chain combines TRBV30 with TRBJ2-4; D may be TRBD2 (5 bases). V dropped 0 bases and J dropped 9 bases, with 15 bases sitting between them. This CDR3 region has 14 residues. Germline CDR1 reads GTSNPN; CDR2 reads SVGIG (reference sequence). The CDR3 DNA sequence: TGTGCCTGGAGTGTACAATGGATTGCGGGCATTCAGTACTTC. The encoded protein is CAWSVQWIAGIQYF.